This is a list of T cell receptor beta chains from one sample in a study of Graves' ophthalmopathy and Graves' hyperthyroidism. TCRdb analysed the multiplex PCR reads with MiXCR anew, one entry per CDR3 protein. This sample has a few hundred thousand distinct CDR3 sequences, with approximately 16% found just once. The sequencing sample was made of peripheral blood. The receptors come from a woman aged 18-29 years with Graves' ophthalmopathy. CDR3s include the opening cysteine and the closing phenylalanine or tryptophan. For some rows the clone size is stated as once, few or many, or as a class when expanded; others skip it.

v_gene	j_gene	abundance	CDR3aa
TRBV11-2	TRBJ2-7	many	CASITTGPGGEQYF
TRBV2	TRBJ2-2	many	CASLAGGRTGELFF
TRBV24-1	TRBJ2-7	-	CATRSSGAGEQYF
TRBV28	TRBJ2-7	many	CASSSRSGAAYEQYF
TRBV28	TRBJ1-5	many	CASSRPGWGINQPQHF
TRBV18	TRBJ2-2	many	CASFSTNTGELFF
TRBV20-1	TRBJ2-7	many	CSARGHLSYEQYF
TRBV5-1	TRBJ1-1	many	CASSLMGQNTEAFF
TRBV27	TRBJ2-4	many	CASSLFRRGALNIQYF
TRBV28	TRBJ2-7	-	CASSLNKWGLSYEQYF
TRBV4-2	TRBJ2-7	-	CASSQDKGLAGEDEQYF
TRBV30	TRBJ1-2	many	CAWSVLRQYGYTF
TRBV18	TRBJ1-3	many	CASSPAPLGSGNTIYF
TRBV7-2	TRBJ1-1	many	CASSKLSSGSTEAFF
TRBV19	TRBJ2-7	many	CASSHSGLFSSYEQYF
TRBV6-1	TRBJ1-2	few	CATTKQSFYGYTF
TRBV20-1	TRBJ1-1	many	CSAKPLPRETLNTEAFF
TRBV28	TRBJ1-1	many	CASRAGGSVTEAFF
TRBV28	TRBJ2-7	many	CASRGTGLSYEQYF
TRBV5-4	TRBJ1-6	many	CASSGAGTIYNSPLHF
TRBV28	TRBJ1-2	-	CASSKAGTANYGYTF
TRBV6-1	TRBJ1-2	-	CASSLDGHLYGYTF
TRBV6-5	TRBJ2-2	many	CASSYWAGGRTGELFF
TRBV28	TRBJ2-7	many	CASSPATGLFHEQYF
TRBV28	TRBJ2-5	many	CASSLPKKGKETQYF
TRBV19	TRBJ2-5	many	CASSIGTSRQETQYF
TRBV19	TRBJ1-5	many	CASNTGTGVNNQPQHF
TRBV7-2	TRBJ1-1	many	CASSHIRGRNTEAFF
TRBV30	TRBJ1-1	many	CAWAITGRTEAFF
TRBV27	TRBJ2-7	many	CASSLTLKGDEQYF
TRBV6-2/TRBV6-3	TRBJ1-6	many	CATTPRGNSPLHF
TRBV20-1	TRBJ2-6	many	CSARGSGANVLTF
TRBV11-2	TRBJ2-7	many	CASSSRDTITYEQYF
TRBV6-5	TRBJ2-7	many	CASSYGGSTYEQYF
TRBV11-2	TRBJ2-7	many	CASSFRRLAGTHYEQYF
TRBV12-3/TRBV12-4	TRBJ2-5	many	CASSLRGLGETQYF
TRBV28	TRBJ1-1	many	CASSLLGVRAFF
TRBV6-2/TRBV6-3	TRBJ2-5	few	CASGGTGTPETQYF
TRBV5-6	TRBJ2-5	-	CASSFRSEQETQYF
TRBV19	TRBJ1-5	many	CASSSTGGLVSNQPQHF
TRBV11-2	TRBJ2-7	many	CATAGPHSYEQYF
TRBV12-3/TRBV12-4	TRBJ2-7	many	CASSLGQGNEQYF
TRBV28	TRBJ1-1	-	CASTVSGGAYTEAFF
TRBV6-1	TRBJ1-5	few	CASATLGNSNQPQHF
TRBV12-3/TRBV12-4	TRBJ1-1	-	CASSFRSGHFEAFF
TRBV27	TRBJ2-7	many	CASSLSIGASYEQYF
TRBV10-3	TRBJ1-1	many	CAIRPRGRGEAFF